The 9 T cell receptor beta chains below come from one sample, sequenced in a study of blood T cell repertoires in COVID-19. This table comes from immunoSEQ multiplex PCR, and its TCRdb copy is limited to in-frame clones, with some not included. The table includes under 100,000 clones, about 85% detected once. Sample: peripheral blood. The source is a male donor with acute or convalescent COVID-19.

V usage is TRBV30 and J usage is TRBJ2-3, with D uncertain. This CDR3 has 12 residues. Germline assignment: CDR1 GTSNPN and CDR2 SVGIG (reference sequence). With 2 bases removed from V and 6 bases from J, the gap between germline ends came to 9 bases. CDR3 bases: TGTGCCTGGAGTCCAAACGGGGATACGCAGTATTTT. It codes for CAWSPNGDTQYF. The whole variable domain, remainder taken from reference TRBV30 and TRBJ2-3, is SQTIHQWPATLVQPVGSPLSLECTVEGTSNPNLYWYRQAAGRGLQLLFYSVGIGQISSEVPQNLSASRPQDRQFILSSKKLLLSDSGFYLCAWSPNGDTQYFGPGTRLTVL.

CDR3 DNA: TGTGCCAGCAGCTCCCACAGGGGGCAGGGTGGCTACACCTTC. This encodes CASSSHRGQGGYTF. This sequence joins TRBV7-8 and TRBJ1-2; 9 nucleotides agree with TRBD1. Trimming took 4 bases from V and 7 from J; bases not matched to a gene: 7. The CDR3 consists of 14 residues. Per germline, CDR1 SGHVS and CDR2 FQNEAQ.

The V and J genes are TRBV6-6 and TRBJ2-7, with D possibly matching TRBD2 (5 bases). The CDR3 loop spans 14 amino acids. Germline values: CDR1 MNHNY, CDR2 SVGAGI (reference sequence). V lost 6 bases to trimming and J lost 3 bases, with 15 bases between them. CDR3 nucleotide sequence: TGTGCCAGCAGGAGAGAGGGCCGGGTCTACGAGCAGTACTTC. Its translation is CASRREGRVYEQYF.

This CDR3 is CASSRGSGGPYNEQFF. Written as DNA, the CDR3 is TGTGCCAGTAGTAGGGGTTCGGGGGGCCCTTACAATGAGCAGTTCTTC. This chain connects TRBV19 to TRBJ2-1; D might be TRBD2 (7 bases). Germline CDR1 reads LNHDA; CDR2 reads SQIVND (reference sequence). The V end was cut by 4 bases, the J end by 4 bases, with 17 bases between. The CDR3 loop spans 16 amino acids.

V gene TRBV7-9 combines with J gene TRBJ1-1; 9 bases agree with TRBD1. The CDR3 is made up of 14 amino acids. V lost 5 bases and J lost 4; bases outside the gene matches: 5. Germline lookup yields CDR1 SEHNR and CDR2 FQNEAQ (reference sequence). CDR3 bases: TGTGCCAGCAGCACACAGGGGGCGGCCACTGAAGCTTTCTTT. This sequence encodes CASSTQGAATEAFF.

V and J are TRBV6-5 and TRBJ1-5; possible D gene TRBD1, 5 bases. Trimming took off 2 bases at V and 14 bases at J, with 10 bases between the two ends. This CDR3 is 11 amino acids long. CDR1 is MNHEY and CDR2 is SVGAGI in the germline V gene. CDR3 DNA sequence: TGTGCCAGCAGTTACAAGACAGAGGAGCATTTT. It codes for CASSYKTEEHF.

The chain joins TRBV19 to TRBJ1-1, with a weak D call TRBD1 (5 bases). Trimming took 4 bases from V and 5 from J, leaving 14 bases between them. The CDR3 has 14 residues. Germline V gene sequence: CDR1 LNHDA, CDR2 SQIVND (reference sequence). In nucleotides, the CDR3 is TGTGCCAGTAGTAATCGTCAGGGATGGACTGAAGCTTTCTTT. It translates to CASSNRQGWTEAFF.

CDR3 loop: CASSGLTSGGASNEQFF. Written as DNA, the CDR3 is TGTGCCAGCAGTGGGTTGACTAGCGGGGGGGCCAGTAATGAGCAGTTCTTC. The chain uses TRBV2 and TRBJ2-1; 14 bases line up with TRBD2. CDR1 and CDR2 (germline): SNHLY, FYNNEI. The CDR3 is 17 residues long. The junction had 9 bases not matched to a gene; V was cut back by 4 bases and J by 7 bases.

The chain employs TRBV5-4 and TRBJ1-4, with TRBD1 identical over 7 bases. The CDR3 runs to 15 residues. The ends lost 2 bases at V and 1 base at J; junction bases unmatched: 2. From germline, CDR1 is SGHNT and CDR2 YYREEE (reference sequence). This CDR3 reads CASSLRTGTNEKLFF. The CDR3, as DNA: TGTGCCAGCAGCTTACGGACAGGAACTAATGAAAAACTGTTTTTT.